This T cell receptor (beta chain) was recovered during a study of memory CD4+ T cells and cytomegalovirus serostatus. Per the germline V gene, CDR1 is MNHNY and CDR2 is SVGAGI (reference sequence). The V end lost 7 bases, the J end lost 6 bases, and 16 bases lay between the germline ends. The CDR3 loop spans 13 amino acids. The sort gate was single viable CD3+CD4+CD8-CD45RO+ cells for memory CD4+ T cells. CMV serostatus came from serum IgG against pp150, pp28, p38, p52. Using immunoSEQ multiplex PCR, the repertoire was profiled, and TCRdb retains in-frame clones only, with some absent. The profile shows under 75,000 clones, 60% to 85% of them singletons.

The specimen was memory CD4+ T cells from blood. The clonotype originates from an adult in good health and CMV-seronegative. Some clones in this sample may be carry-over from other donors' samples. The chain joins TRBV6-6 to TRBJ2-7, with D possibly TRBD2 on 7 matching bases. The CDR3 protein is CASTRVGGGEQYF. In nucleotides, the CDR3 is TGTGCCAGCACCCGGGTAGGGGGGGGCGAGCAGTACTTC.